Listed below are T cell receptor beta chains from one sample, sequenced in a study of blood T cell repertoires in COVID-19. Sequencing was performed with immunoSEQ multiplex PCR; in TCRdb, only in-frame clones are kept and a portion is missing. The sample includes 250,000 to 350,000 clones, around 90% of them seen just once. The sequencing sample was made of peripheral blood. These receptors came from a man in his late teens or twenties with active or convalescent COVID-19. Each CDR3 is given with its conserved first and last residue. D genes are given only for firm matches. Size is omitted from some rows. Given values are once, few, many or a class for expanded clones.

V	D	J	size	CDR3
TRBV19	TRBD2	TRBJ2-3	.	CASSRSGRLAGGDTQYF
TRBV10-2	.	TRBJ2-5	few	CASSDLGRETQYF
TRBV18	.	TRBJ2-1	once	CASSFPPGNEQFF
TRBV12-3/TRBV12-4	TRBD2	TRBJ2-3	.	CASSRAGADTQYF
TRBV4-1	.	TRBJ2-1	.	CASSPQLGGEYNEQFF
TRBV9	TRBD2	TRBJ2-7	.	CASSVVDSLAGGPLKSGPSYEQYF
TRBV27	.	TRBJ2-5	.	CASTPGATFETQYF
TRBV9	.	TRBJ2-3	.	CASDTGSTDTQYF
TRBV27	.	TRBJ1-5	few	CATTGHLPNQPQHF
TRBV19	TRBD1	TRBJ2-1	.	CASSNPGQGVDEQFF
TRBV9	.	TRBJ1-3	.	CASSGPQNSGNTIYF
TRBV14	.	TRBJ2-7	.	CASSQDSGIGEQYF
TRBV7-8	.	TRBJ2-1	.	CASSLSPGIYNEQFF
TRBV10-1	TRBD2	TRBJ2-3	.	CASRAGTSRADTQYF
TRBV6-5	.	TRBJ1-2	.	CASSYSPGHSYTF
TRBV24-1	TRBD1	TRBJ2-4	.	CATSDLTPAPGTGVKAKNIQYF
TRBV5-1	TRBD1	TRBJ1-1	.	CASSPDRVNTEAFF
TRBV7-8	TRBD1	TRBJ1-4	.	CASSRTGGQYNEKLFF
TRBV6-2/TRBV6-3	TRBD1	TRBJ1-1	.	CASSPTGITEAFF
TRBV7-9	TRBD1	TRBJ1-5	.	CASSRQGSNQPQHF
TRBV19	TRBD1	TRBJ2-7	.	CASSTTGTGGYEQYF
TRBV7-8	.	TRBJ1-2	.	CASSLGSGLNYGYTF
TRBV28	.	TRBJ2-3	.	CASTIVRSTDTQYF
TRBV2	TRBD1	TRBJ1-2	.	CASSEFWQGADGYTF
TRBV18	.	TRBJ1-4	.	CASSTRGSDEKLFF
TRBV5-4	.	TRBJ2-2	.	CASSLGRETGELFF
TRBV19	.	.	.	CASSNSPGQYLYEQYF
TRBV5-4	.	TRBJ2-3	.	CASSHLSGGRPDTQYF
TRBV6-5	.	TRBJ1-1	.	CASSYAYSSNTEAFF
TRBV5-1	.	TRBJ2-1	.	CASSRSNSYNEQFF
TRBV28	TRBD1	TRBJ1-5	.	CASSPQGENAPQHF
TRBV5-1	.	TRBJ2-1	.	CASRITGSSYNEQFF
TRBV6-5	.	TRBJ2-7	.	CASRHQGYEQYF
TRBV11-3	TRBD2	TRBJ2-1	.	CASSKVSGGSYNEQFF
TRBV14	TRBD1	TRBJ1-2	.	CASSPRDRGADGYTF
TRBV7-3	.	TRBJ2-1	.	CASSLAGVQFF
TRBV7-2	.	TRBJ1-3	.	CASSLRSPGTAGNTIYF
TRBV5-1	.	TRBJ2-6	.	CASSSGVSGANVLTF
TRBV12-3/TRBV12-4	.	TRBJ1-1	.	CASSFGQNTEAFF
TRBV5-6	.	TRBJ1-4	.	CASSLRRANEKLFF
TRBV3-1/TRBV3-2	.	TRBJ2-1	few	CASSQVRTAVFF
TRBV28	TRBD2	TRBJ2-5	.	CASTTLTGTRIQETQYF